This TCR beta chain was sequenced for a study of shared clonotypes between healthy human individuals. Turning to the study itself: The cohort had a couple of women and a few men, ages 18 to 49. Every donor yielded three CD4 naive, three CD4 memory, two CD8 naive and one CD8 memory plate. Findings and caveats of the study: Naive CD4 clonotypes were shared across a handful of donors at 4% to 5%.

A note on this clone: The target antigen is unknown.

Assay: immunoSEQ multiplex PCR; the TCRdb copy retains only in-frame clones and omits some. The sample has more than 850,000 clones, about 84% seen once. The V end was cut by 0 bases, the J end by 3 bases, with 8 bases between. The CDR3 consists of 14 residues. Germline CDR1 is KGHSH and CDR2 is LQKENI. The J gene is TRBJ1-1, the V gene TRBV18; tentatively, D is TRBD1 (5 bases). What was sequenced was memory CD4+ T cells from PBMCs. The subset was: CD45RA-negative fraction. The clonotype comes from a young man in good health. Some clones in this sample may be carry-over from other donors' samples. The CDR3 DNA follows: TGTGCCAGCTCACCACCGGGACGGCACACTGAAGCTTTCTTT. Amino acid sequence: CASSPPGRHTEAFF.